This T cell receptor (beta chain) was obtained from a study of control samples from healthy donors and cancer patients. Profiling relied on immunoSEQ multiplex PCR, and the TCRdb table lists in-frame clones only, not all of them. The sample contains tens of thousands of clones, roughly 93% of which appear only once. The CDR3 totals 15 residues. Germline lookup yields CDR1 MNHEY and CDR2 SVGAGI. Trimming stripped 7 bases from V and 0 bases from J, with 12 bases between. The sequenced material came from blood. This sequence originates from a woman younger than 45 in good health. This sequence joins TRBV6-5 and TRBJ2-2; D is perhaps TRBD1 or TRBD2 (5 bases each). DNA for the CDR3: TGTGCCAGCAAAGAGGGACGGTCGAACACCGGGGAGCTGTTTTTT. Residues: CASKEGRSNTGELFF.